A selection of T cell receptor beta chains follows, all from one sample in a study of cytomegalovirus exposure and HLA in healthy donors. Sequencing was performed with immunoSEQ multiplex PCR; in TCRdb, only in-frame clones are kept and a portion is missing. The sample has about 160,000 clones; approximately 80% are singletons. The sample was PBMCs. The source of these receptors is a woman in her late teens or twenties in good health and CMV-seronegative. CDR3s include the opening cysteine and the closing phenylalanine or tryptophan. A D gene is named only where the DNA matches it firmly.

j_call: TRBJ2-1; v_call: TRBV6-5; d_call: TRBD2; cdr3_length: 16; cdr3_aa: CASSYLSSGGYNEQFF
j_call: TRBJ2-5; v_call: TRBV5-1; d_call: -; cdr3_length: 14; cdr3_aa: CASSAGDIQETQYF
j_call: TRBJ1-5; v_call: TRBV18; d_call: -; cdr3_length: 18; cdr3_aa: CASSPVAAVDHSNQPQHF
j_call: TRBJ2-7; v_call: TRBV2; d_call: TRBD1; cdr3_length: 13; cdr3_aa: CASRSGGTYEQYF
j_call: TRBJ1-2; v_call: TRBV6-5; d_call: -; cdr3_length: 15; cdr3_aa: CASSYSTTPDYGYTF
j_call: TRBJ1-5; v_call: TRBV10-3; d_call: -; cdr3_length: 13; cdr3_aa: CAISESAGQPQHF
j_call: TRBJ2-7; v_call: TRBV6-6; d_call: -; cdr3_length: 13; cdr3_aa: CASSYSASYEQYF
j_call: TRBJ2-3; v_call: TRBV18; d_call: TRBD1; cdr3_length: 14; cdr3_aa: CASSPGDRADTQYF
j_call: TRBJ1-3; v_call: TRBV2; d_call: -; cdr3_length: 14; cdr3_aa: CASSYGGSGNTIYF
j_call: TRBJ2-7; v_call: TRBV12-5; d_call: -; cdr3_length: 14; cdr3_aa: CASGLSRPPYEQYF
j_call: TRBJ1-1; v_call: TRBV7-3; d_call: -; cdr3_length: 12; cdr3_aa: CASSLTLDEAFF
j_call: TRBJ2-7; v_call: TRBV7-9; d_call: TRBD2; cdr3_length: 16; cdr3_aa: CASSLGAGGLTYEQYF
j_call: TRBJ2-2; v_call: TRBV5-1; d_call: -; cdr3_length: 19; cdr3_aa: CASSLSPPGSTGNTGELFF
j_call: TRBJ1-1; v_call: TRBV10-1; d_call: TRBD1; cdr3_length: 14; cdr3_aa: CASSVASTGAEAFF
j_call: TRBJ1-1; v_call: TRBV7-8; d_call: TRBD1; cdr3_length: 15; cdr3_aa: CASSIGQGWGTEAFF
j_call: TRBJ2-5; v_call: TRBV25-1; d_call: -; cdr3_length: 14; cdr3_aa: CASTNNLDGGEQYF
j_call: TRBJ2-3; v_call: TRBV19; d_call: TRBD2; cdr3_length: 17; cdr3_aa: CASSILPGGRAPDTQYF
j_call: TRBJ1-2; v_call: TRBV15; d_call: -; cdr3_length: 14; cdr3_aa: CATSRDGRYYGYTF
j_call: TRBJ1-1; v_call: TRBV6-5; d_call: -; cdr3_length: 16; cdr3_aa: CASSYGTGFIRAEAFF
j_call: TRBJ2-7; v_call: TRBV6-1; d_call: -; cdr3_length: 14; cdr3_aa: CASSDQGGAYEQYF
j_call: TRBJ2-1; v_call: TRBV2; d_call: TRBD2; cdr3_length: 14; cdr3_aa: CADGRAGTYNEQFF
j_call: TRBJ1-2; v_call: TRBV5-1; d_call: -; cdr3_length: 16; cdr3_aa: CASSLGGGRTNYGYTF
j_call: TRBJ1-3; v_call: TRBV6-1; d_call: TRBD1; cdr3_length: 15; cdr3_aa: CASSEDRAAGNTIYF
j_call: TRBJ2-5; v_call: TRBV20-1; d_call: -; cdr3_length: 11; cdr3_aa: CSAKVGVTQYF
j_call: TRBJ2-1; v_call: TRBV11-2; d_call: TRBD2; cdr3_length: 16; cdr3_aa: CASRQPGLDSYNEQFF
j_call: TRBJ2-6; v_call: TRBV28; d_call: -; cdr3_length: 14; cdr3_aa: CASSVATGANVLTF
j_call: TRBJ1-2; v_call: TRBV4-1; d_call: -; cdr3_length: 13; cdr3_aa: CASSQVGGYGYTF
j_call: TRBJ1-1; v_call: TRBV15; d_call: -; cdr3_length: 15; cdr3_aa: CATSRGMGLNTEAFF
j_call: TRBJ1-2; v_call: TRBV5-4; d_call: -; cdr3_length: 13; cdr3_aa: CASSFSQNYGYTF
j_call: TRBJ2-7; v_call: TRBV27; d_call: TRBD2; cdr3_length: 14; cdr3_aa: CASSLSGILYEQYF
j_call: TRBJ2-3; v_call: TRBV7-2; d_call: TRBD2; cdr3_length: 15; cdr3_aa: CASARGLGSTDTQYF
j_call: TRBJ1-2; v_call: TRBV5-4; d_call: -; cdr3_length: 15; cdr3_aa: CASSLVPLGAYGYTF
j_call: TRBJ2-3; v_call: TRBV18; d_call: TRBD1; cdr3_length: 15; cdr3_aa: CASSLSGTGGFNPYF
j_call: TRBJ2-5; v_call: TRBV18; d_call: TRBD2; cdr3_length: 15; cdr3_aa: CASSPQSPGGETQYF
j_call: TRBJ2-7; v_call: TRBV9; d_call: -; cdr3_length: 15; cdr3_aa: CASSVAPGLAYEQYF
j_call: TRBJ1-1; v_call: TRBV7-3; d_call: TRBD1; cdr3_length: 16; cdr3_aa: CASSLAGGLRDTEAFF
j_call: TRBJ1-6; v_call: TRBV2; d_call: TRBD1; cdr3_length: 14; cdr3_aa: CASSTGTGSSPLHF
j_call: TRBJ2-5; v_call: TRBV4-1; d_call: TRBD2; cdr3_length: 17; cdr3_aa: CASSPRGAGGPWETQYF
j_call: TRBJ1-1; v_call: TRBV29-1; d_call: -; cdr3_length: 10; cdr3_aa: CSAGQTEAFF
j_call: TRBJ1-1; v_call: TRBV2; d_call: -; cdr3_length: 11; cdr3_aa: CASRVDGEAFF
j_call: TRBJ2-7; v_call: TRBV11-2; d_call: -; cdr3_length: 13; cdr3_aa: CATRLRTGDEQYF
j_call: TRBJ1-2; v_call: TRBV5-4; d_call: -; cdr3_length: 14; cdr3_aa: CASSSTQGNYGYTF
j_call: TRBJ1-3; v_call: TRBV4-1; d_call: TRBD1; cdr3_length: 20; cdr3_aa: CASSQEATGGTANPGNTIYF
j_call: TRBJ2-7; v_call: TRBV5-1; d_call: -; cdr3_length: 13; cdr3_aa: CASSFSAAYEQYF
j_call: -; v_call: TRBV27; d_call: TRBD1; cdr3_length: 12; cdr3_aa: CASSYNRGEQYF
j_call: TRBJ2-5; v_call: TRBV5-6; d_call: -; cdr3_length: 15; cdr3_aa: CASNSYRVPQETQYF
j_call: TRBJ2-3; v_call: TRBV29-1; d_call: -; cdr3_length: 16; cdr3_aa: CSVSSLQGRSTDTQYF
j_call: TRBJ2-3; v_call: TRBV19; d_call: TRBD1; cdr3_length: 13; cdr3_aa: CASSGQGADTQYF
j_call: TRBJ2-5; v_call: TRBV5-5; d_call: -; cdr3_length: 14; cdr3_aa: CASSLAQTSETQYF
j_call: TRBJ1-4; v_call: TRBV27; d_call: -; cdr3_length: 15; cdr3_aa: CASRTSGGGNEKLFF